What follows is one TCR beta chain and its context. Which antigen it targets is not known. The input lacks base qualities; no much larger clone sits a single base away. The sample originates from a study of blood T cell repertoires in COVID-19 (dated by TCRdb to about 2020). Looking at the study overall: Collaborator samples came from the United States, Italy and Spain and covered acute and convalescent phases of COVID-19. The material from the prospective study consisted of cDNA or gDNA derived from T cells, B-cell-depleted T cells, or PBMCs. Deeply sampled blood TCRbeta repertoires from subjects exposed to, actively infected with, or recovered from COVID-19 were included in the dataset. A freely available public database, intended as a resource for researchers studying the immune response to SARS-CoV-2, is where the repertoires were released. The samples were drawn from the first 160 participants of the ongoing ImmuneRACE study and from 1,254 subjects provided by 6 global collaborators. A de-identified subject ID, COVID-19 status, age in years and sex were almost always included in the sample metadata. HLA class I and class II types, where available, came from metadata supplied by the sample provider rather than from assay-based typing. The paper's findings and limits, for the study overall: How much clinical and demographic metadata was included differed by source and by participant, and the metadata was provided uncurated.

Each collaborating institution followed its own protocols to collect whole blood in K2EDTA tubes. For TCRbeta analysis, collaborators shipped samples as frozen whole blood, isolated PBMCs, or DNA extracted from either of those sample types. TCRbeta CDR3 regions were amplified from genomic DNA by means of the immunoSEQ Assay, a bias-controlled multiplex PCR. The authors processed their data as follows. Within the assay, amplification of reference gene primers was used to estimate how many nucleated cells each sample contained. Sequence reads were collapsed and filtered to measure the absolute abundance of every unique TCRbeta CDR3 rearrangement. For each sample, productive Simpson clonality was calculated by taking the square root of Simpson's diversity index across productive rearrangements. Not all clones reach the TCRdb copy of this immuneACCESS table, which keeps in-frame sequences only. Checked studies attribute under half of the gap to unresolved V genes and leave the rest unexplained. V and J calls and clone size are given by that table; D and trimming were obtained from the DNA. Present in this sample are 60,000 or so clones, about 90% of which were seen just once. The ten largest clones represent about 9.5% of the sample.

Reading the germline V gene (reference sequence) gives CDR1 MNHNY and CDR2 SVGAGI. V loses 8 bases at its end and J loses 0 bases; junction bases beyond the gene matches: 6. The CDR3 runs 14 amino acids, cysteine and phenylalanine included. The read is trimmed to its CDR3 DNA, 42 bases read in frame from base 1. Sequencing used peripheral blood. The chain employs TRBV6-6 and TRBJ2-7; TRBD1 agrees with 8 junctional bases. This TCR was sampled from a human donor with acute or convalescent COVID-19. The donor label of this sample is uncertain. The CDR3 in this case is CASGGQGRSYEQYF. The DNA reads TGTGCCAGCGGTGGACAGGGTCGCTCCTACGAGCAGTACTTC.